A selection of T cell receptor beta chains follows, all from one sample in a study of cytomegalovirus exposure and HLA in healthy donors. The protocol was immunoSEQ multiplex PCR, while the TCRdb copy is restricted to in-frame clones and leaves out a portion. Here the sample spans over 250,000 clones, 87% being singletons. Specimen: PBMCs. The source of these receptors is a woman aged 25-40 years in good health and CMV-seropositive. CDR3s leave out the opening cysteine and the closing phenylalanine or tryptophan.

TRBV6-4	TRBJ1-6	ASSEGDLNSPLH
TRBV28	TRBJ1-2	ASSTRVANYGYT
TRBV27	TRBJ2-5	ASSLRLQETQY
TRBV30	TRBJ1-6	AWSGQENSPLH
TRBV18	TRBJ2-7	ASSPPGTYEQY
TRBV13	TRBJ1-1	ASSFLQTGGGFWGTEAF
TRBV29-1	TRBJ2-5	SVLGDSLGGTQY
TRBV30	TRBJ2-6	AWSGLLGDRGSTAGANVLT
TRBV10-1	TRBJ2-7	ASSETRKRFSYEQY
TRBV7-6	TRBJ2-1	ASSLTGYEQF
TRBV20-1	TRBJ2-3	SAAQAQY
TRBV2	TRBJ2-7	ASSWGGQGPYEQY
TRBV30	TRBJ1-2	AWSVDLTGTYGYT
TRBV15	TRBJ2-4	ATSTGGSAKNIQY
TRBV2	TRBJ1-1	ASSRDRVNTEAF
TRBV30	TRBJ2-7	AWRTNRDTVRYEQY
TRBV19	TRBJ2-7	ASSGLLTYEQY
TRBV25-1	TRBJ1-4	ASSTNWAPALF
TRBV27	TRBJ2-3	ASSSASGRADTQY